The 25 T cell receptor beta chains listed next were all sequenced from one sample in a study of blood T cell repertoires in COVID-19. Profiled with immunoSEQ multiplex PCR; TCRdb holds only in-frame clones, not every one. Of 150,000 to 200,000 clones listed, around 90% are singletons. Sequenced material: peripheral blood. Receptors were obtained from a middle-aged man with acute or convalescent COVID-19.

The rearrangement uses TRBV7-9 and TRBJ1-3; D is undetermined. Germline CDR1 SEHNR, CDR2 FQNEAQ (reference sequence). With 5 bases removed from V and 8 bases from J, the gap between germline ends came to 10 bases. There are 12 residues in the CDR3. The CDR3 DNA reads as TGTGCCAGCAGCCCAGTGGTCCACACCATATATTTT. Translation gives CASSPVVHTIYF. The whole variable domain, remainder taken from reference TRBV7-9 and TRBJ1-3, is DTGVSQNPRHKITKRGQNVTFRCDPISEHNRLYWYRQTLGQGPEFLTYFQNEAQLEKSRLLSDRFSAERPKGSFSTLEIQRTEQGDSAMYLCASSPVVHTIYFGEGSWLTVV.

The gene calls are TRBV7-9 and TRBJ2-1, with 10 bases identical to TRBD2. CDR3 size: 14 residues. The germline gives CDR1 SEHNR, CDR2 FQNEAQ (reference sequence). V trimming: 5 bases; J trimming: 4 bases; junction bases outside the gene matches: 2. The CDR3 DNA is TGTGCCAGCAGCATACTAGCGGGGTACAATGAGCAGTTCTTC. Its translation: CASSILAGYNEQFF.

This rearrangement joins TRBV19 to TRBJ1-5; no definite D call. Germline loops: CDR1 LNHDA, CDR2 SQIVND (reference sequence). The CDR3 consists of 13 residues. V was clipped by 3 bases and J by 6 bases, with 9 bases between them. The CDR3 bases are TGTGCCAGTAGTATGAGTCGGGGTCAGCCCCAGCATTTT. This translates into CASSMSRGQPQHF.

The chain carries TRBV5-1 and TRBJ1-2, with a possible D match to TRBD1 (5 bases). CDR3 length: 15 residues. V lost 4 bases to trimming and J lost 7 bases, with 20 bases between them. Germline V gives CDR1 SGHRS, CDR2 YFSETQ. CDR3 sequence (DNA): TGCGCCAGCAGCCTGGAGGGTCGGCAGGGTAGTGGCTACACCTTC. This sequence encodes CASSLEGRQGSGYTF.

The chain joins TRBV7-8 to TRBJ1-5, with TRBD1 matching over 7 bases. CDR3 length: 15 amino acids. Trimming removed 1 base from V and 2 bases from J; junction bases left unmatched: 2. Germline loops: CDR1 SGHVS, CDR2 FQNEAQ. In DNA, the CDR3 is TGTGCCAGCAGCTTAGTCCAGGGGGGCAATCAGCCCCAGCATTTT. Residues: CASSLVQGGNQPQHF.

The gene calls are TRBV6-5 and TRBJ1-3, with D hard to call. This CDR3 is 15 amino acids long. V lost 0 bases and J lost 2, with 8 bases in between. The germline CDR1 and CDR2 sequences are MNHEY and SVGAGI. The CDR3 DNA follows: TGTGCCAGCAGTTACTCCAGACAAACTGGAAACACCATATATTTT. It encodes CASSYSRQTGNTIYF.

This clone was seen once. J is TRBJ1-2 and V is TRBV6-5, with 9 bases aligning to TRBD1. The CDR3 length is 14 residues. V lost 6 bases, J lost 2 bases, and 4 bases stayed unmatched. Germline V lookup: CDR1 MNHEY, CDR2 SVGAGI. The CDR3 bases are TGTGCCAGCAGAAGCGGACAGGGGAACTATGGCTACACCTTC. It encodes CASRSGQGNYGYTF.

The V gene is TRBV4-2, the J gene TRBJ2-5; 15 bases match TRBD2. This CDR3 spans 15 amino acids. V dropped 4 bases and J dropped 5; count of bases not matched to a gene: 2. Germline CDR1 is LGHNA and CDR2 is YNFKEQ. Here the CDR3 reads CASSLGLAGGETQYF. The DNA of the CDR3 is TGTGCCAGCAGCCTCGGACTAGCGGGAGGGGAGACCCAGTACTTC.

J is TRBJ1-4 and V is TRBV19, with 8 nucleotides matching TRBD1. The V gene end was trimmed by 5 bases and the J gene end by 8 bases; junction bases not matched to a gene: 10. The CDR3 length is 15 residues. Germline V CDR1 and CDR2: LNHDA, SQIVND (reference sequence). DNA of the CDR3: TGTGCCAGTAGTCTGACAGGGGTCTCTTTGGAAAAACTGTTTTTT. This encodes CASSLTGVSLEKLFF. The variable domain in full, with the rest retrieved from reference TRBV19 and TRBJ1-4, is DGGITQSPKYLFRKEGQNVTLSCEQNLNHDAMYWYRQDPGQGLRLIYYSQIVNDFQKGDIAEGYSVSREKKESFPLTVTSAQKNPTAFYLCASSLTGVSLEKLFFGSGTQLSVL.

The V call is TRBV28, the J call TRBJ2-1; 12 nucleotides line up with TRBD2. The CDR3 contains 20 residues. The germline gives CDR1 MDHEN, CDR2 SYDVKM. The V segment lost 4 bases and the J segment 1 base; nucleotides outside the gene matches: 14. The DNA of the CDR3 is TGTGCCAGCAGTTCTCCTAGGGGACTAGCGGGTGATAATTCCTACAATGAGCAGTTCTTC. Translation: CASSSPRGLAGDNSYNEQFF.

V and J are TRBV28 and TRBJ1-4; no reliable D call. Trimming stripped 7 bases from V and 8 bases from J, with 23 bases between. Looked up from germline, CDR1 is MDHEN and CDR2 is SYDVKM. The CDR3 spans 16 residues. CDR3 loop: CASTPSAGLGSEKLFF. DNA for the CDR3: TGTGCCAGCACCCCCTCGGCGGGATTGGGGAGCGAAAAACTGTTTTTT.

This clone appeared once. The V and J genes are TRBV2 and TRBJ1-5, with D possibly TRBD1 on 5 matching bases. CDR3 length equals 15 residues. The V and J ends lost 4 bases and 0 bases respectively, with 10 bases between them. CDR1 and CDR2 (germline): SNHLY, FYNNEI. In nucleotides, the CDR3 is TGTGCCAGCAGTGGGACATTTTATAGCAATCAGCCCCAGCATTTT. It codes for CASSGTFYSNQPQHF.

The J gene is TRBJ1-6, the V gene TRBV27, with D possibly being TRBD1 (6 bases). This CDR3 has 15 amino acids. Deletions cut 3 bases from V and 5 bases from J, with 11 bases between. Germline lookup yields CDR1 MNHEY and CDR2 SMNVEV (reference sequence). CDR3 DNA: TGTGCCAGCAGTTTCAGGGGAACGGATAATTCACCCCTCCACTTT. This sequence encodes CASSFRGTDNSPLHF.

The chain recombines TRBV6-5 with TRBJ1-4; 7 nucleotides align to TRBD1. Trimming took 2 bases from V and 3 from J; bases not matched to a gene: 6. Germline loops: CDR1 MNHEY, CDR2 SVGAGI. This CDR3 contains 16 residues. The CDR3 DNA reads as TGTGCCAGCAGTTACACCCAGGGGGTGTCTAATGAAAAACTGTTTTTT. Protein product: CASSYTQGVSNEKLFF.

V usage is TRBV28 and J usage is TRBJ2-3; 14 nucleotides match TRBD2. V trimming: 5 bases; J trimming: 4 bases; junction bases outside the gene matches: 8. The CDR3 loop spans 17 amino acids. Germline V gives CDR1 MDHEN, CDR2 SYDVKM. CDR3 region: CASSPTSGGAWADTQYF. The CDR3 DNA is TGTGCCAGCAGTCCGACTAGCGGGGGGGCCTGGGCAGATACGCAGTATTTT.

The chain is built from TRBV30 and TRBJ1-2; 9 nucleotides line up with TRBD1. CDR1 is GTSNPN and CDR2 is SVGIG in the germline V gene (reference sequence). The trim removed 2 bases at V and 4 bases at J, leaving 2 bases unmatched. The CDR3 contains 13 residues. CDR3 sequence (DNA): TGTGCCTGGAGTCCGGACAGGGGCTATGGCTACACCTTC. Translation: CAWSPDRGYGYTF.

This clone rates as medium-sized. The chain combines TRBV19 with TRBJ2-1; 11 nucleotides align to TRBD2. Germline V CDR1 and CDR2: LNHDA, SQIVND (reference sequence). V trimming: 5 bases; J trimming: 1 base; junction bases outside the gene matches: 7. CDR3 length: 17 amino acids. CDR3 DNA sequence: TGTGCCAGTAGTCCGCAGCTAGCGGGAGGTTCCTACAATGAGCAGTTCTTC. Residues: CASSPQLAGGSYNEQFF. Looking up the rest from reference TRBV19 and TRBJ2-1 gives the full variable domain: DGGITQSPKYLFRKEGQNVTLSCEQNLNHDAMYWYRQDPGQGLRLIYYSQIVNDFQKGDIAEGYSVSREKKESFPLTVTSAQKNPTAFYLCASSPQLAGGSYNEQFFGPGTRLTVL.

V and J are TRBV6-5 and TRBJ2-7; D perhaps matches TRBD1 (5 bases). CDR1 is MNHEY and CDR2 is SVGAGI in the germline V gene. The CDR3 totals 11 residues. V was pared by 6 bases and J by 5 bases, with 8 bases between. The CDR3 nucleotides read TGTGCCAGCAGCGCAGGGAACGAGCAGTACTTC. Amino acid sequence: CASSAGNEQYF.

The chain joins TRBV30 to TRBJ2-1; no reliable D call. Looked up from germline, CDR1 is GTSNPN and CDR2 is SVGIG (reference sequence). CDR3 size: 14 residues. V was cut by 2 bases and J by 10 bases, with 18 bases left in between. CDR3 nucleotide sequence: TGTGCCTGGAGTCCTCCCAATGGCGAGGCGGAGCAGTTCTTC. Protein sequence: CAWSPPNGEAEQFF. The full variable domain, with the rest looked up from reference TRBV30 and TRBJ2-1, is SQTIHQWPATLVQPVGSPLSLECTVEGTSNPNLYWYRQAAGRGLQLLFYSVGIGQISSEVPQNLSASRPQDRQFILSSKKLLLSDSGFYLCAWSPPNGEAEQFFGPGTRLTVL.

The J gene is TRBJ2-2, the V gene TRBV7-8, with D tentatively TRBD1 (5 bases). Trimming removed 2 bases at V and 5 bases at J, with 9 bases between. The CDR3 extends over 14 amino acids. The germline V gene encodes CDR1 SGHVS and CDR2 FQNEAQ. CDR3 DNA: TGTGCCAGCAGCTTATTTGGGGCAACCGGGGAGCTGTTTTTT. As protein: CASSLFGATGELFF. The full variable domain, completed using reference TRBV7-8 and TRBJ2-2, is GAGVSQSPRYKVAKRGQDVALRCDPISGHVSLFWYQQALGQGPEFLTYFQNEAQLDKSGLPSDRFFAERPEGSVSTLKIQRTQQEDSAVYLCASSLFGATGELFFGEGSRLTVL.

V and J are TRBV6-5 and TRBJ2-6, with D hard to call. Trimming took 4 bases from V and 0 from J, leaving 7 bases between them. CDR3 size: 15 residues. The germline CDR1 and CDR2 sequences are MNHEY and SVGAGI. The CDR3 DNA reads TGTGCCAGCAGTTTAGAGCGCTCTGGGGCCAACGTCCTGACTTTC. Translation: CASSLERSGANVLTF.

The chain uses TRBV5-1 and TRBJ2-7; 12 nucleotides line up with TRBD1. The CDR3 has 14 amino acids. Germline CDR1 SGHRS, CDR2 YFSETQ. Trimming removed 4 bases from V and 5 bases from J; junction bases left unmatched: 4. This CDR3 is CASSQGQGADEQYF. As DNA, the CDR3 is TGCGCCAGCAGCCAGGGACAGGGGGCGGACGAGCAGTACTTC.

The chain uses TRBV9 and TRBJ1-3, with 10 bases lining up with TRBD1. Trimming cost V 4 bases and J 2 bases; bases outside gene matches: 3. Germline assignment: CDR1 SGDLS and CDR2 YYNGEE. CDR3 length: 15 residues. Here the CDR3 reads CASSPGTGAGNTIYF. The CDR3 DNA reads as TGTGCCAGCAGCCCCGGGACAGGGGCTGGAAACACCATATATTTT.

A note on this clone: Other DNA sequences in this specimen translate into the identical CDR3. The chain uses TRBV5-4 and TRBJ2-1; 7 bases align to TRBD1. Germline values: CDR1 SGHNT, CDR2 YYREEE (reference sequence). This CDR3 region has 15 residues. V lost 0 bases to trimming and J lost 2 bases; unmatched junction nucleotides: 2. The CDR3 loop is CASSLGQGPYNEQFF. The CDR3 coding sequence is TGTGCCAGCAGCTTGGGACAGGGTCCCTACAATGAGCAGTTCTTC.

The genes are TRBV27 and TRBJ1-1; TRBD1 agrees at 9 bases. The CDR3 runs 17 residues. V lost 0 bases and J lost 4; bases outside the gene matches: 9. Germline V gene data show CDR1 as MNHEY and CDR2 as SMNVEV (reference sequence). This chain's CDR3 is CASSLSETGGFGTEAFF. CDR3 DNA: TGTGCCAGCAGTTTATCGGAGACAGGGGGATTCGGCACTGAAGCTTTCTTT.